The present T cell receptor beta chain was sequenced within a study of blood T cell repertoires in COVID-19. Study-level information: Samples of COVID-19 (acute and convalescent) were obtained from the United States, Italy and Spain. The cDNA or gDNA used as material had been derived from T cells, B-cell-depleted T cells, or PBMCs.

Method: immunoSEQ multiplex PCR; TCRdb's copy keeps in-frame clones and lacks some. The data hold over 50,000 clones, with over 75% observed a single time. The CDR3 contains 14 residues. V lost 6 bases and J 7 bases, leaving 13 bases between the germline ends. Germline V gene lookup returns CDR1 SEHNR and CDR2 FQNEAQ (reference sequence). Input material: peripheral blood. This sequence was found in a man aged 55 to 70 with acute or convalescent COVID-19. This chain links TRBV7-9 with TRBJ1-6; D possibly corresponds to TRBD1 (6 bases). CDR3 region: CASRPGTQNSPLHF. CDR3 nucleotides: TGTGCCAGCAGACCCGGGACACAGAATTCACCCCTCCACTTT.